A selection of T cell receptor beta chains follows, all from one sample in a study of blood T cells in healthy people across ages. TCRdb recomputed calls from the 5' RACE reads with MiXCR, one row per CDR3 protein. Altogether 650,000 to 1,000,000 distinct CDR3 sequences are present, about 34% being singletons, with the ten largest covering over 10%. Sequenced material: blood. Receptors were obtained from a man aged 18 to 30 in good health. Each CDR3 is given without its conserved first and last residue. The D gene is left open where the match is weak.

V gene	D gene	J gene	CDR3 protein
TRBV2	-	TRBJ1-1	ASSVRSLNTEAF
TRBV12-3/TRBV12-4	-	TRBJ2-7	ASSPGTPLNEQY
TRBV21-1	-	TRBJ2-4	ASSKAHMESKNIQY
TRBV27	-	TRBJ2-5	ASRGTGIDEQY
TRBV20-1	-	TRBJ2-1	SAIPGLGYNEQF
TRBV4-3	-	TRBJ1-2	ASSSRPRGSGGYT
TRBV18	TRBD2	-	ASSPVVAGASYEQY
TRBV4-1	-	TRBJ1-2	ASSDTQGNYGCT
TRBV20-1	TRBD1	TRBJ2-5	SANTRDRAQETQY
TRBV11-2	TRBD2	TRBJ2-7	ASSPLSRGDEQY
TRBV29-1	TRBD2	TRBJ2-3	SARLAGGVTDTQY
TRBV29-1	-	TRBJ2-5	SVEWTGRTETQY
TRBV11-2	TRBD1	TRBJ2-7	ASSSGQGISYEQY
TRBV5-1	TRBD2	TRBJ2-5	ASSSVAGQETQY
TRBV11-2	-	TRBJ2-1	ASSGLRRQVNEQF
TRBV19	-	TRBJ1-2	ASSIDQMTVWNGYT
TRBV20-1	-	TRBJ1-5	SARSLRDSNQPQH
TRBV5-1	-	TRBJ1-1	ASSPRVGDVTEAF
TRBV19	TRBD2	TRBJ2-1	ASRRDGGDEQF
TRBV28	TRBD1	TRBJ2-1	ASRSGTGLDYNEQF
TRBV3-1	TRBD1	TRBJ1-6	ASSQDRGSYNSPLH
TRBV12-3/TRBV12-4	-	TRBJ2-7	ATSDSYEQY
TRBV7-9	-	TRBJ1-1	ASSMGEAF
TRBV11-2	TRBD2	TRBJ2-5	ASSPGLAEGRVY
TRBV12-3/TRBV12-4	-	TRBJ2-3	ASSLRVGRDTDTQY
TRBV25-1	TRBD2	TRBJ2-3	ASSIAGGVTDTQY
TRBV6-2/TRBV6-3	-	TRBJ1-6	ASSPGRNSPLH
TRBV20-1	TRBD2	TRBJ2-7	SVPDAGVYEQY
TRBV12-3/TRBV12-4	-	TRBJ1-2	ASSGRNYGYT
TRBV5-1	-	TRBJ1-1	ASSLTQGRTEAF
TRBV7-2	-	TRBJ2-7	VSIRGRGSYEQY
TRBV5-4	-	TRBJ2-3	ASKDTGLSTDTQY
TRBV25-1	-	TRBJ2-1	ASSESIGEQF
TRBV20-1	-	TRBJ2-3	SVPLEEGADTQY